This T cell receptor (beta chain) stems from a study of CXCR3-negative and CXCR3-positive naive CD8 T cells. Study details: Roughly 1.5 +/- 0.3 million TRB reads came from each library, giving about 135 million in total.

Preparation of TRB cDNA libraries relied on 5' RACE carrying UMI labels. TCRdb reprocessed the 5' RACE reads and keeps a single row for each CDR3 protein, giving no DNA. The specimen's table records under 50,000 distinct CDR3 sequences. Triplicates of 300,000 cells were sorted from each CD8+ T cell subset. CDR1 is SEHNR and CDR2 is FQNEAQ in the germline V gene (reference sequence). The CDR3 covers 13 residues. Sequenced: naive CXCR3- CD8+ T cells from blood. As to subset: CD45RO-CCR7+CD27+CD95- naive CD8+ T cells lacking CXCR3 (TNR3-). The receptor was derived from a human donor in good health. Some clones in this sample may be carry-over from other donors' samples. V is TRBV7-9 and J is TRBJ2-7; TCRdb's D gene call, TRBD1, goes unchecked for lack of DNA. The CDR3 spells CASSPTTAYEQYF.